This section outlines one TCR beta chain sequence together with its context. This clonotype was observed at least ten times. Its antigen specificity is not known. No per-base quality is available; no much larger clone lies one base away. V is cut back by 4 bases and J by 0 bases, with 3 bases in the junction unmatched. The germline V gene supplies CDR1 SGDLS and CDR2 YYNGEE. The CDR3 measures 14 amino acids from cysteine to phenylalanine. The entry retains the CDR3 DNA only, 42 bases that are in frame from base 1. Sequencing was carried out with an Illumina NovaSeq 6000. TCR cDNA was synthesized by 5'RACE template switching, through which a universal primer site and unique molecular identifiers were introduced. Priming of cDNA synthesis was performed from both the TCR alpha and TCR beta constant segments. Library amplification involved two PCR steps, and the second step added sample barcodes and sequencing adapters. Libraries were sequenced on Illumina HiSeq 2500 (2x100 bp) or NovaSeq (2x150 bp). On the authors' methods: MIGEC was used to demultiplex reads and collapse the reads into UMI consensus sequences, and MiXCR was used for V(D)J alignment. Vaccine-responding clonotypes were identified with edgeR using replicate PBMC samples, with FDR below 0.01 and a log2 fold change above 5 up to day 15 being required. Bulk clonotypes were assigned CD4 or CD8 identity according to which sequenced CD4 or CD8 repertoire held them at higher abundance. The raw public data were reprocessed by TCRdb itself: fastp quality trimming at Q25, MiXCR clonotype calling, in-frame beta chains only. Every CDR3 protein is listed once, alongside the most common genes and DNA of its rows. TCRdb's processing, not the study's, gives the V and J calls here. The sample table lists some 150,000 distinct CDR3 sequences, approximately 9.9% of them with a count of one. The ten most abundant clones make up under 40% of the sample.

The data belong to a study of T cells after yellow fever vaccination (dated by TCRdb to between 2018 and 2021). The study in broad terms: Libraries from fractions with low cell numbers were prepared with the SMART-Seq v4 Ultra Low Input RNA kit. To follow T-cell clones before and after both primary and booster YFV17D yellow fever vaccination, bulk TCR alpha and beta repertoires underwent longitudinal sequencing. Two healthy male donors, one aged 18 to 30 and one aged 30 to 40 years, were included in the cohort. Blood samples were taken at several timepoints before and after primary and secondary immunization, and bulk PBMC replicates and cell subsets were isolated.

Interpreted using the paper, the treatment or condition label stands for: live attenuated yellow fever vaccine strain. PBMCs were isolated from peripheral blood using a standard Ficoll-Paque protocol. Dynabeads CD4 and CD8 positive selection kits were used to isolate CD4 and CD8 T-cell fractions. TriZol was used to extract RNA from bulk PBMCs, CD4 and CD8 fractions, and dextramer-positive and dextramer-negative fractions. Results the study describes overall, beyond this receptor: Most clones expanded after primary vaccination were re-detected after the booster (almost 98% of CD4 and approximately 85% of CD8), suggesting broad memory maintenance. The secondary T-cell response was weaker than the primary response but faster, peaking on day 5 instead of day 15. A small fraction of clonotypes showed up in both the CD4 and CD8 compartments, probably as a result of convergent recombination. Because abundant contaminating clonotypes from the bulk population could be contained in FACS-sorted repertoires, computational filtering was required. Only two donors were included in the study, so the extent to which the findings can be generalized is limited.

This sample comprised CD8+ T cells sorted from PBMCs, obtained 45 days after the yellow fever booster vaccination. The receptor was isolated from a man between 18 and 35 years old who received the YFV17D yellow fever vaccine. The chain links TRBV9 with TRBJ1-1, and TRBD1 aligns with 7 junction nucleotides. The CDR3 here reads CASSLGTVNTEAFF. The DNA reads TGTGCCAGCAGCCTAGGGACAGTGAACACTGAAGCTTTCTTT.